This TCR beta chain emerged from a study of shared clonotypes between healthy human individuals. Study conclusions and caveats: Non-shared clonotypes were found to have lower generation probabilities than the clonotypes that were shared by all four of the sorted-subset donors.

As for this clone: Antigen unknown.

Germline V CDR1 and CDR2: SNHLY, FYNNEI. The CDR3 runs 21 residues. Trimming pared 4 bases from V and 0 bases from J, leaving 28 bases between. Every subset's genomic DNA went evenly onto several immunoSEQ plates. Measured with immunoSEQ multiplex PCR; TCRdb has only the in-frame clones, and not every one. The sample has 2 million to 2.5 million clones, 85% to 95% seen once. The sample was naive CD4+ T cells from PBMCs. Indicated subset: CD45RA+ positively selected. The receptor comes from a man aged 18 to 30 in good health. Some clones in this sample may be carry-over from other donors' samples. The chain carries TRBV2 and TRBJ2-1; no reliable D call. The CDR3 loop reads CASSGSVGRAPRMGSYNEQFF. Written as DNA, the CDR3 is TGTGCCAGCAGTGGGAGTGTGGGAAGAGCGCCCCGAATGGGCTCCTACAATGAGCAGTTCTTC.